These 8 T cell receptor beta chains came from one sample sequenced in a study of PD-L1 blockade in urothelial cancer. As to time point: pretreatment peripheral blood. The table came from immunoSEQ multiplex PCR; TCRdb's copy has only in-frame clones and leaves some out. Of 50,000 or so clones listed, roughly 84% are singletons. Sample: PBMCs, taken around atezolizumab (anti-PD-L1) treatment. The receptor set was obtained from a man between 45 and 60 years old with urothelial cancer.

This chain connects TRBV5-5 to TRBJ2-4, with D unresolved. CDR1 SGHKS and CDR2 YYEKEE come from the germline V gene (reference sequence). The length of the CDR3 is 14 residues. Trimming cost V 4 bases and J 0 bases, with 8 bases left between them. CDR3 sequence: CASSRLLAKNIQYF. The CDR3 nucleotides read TGTGCCAGCAGCCGACTGTTAGCCAAAAACATTCAGTACTTC.

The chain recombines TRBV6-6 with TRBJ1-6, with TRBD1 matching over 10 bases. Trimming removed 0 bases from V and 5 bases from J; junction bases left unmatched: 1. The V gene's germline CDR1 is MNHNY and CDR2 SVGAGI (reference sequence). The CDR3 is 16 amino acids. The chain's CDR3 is CASSYSGQGNNSPLHF. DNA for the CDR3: TGTGCCAGCAGTTACTCGGGACAGGGGAATAATTCACCCCTCCACTTT.

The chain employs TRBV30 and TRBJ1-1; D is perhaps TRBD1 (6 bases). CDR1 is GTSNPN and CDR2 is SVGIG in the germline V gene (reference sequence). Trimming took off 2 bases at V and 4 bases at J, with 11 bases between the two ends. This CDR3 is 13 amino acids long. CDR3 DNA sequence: TGTGCCTGGAGTAGTACAGGGTCCACTGAAGCTTTCTTT. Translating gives CAWSSTGSTEAFF.

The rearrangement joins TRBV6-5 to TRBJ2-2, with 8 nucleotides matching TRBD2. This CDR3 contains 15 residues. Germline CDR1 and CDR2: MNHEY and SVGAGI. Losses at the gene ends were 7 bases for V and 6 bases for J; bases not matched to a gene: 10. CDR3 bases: TGTGCCAGCACCCTAACGGGGGGGGCGGCCGGGGAGCTGTTTTTT. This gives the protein CASTLTGGAAGELFF.

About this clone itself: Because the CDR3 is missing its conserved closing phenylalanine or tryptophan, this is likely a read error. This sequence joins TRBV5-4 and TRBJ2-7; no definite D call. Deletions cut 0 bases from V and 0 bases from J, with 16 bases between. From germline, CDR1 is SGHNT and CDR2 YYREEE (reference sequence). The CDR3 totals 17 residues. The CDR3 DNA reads TGTGCCAGCAGCTTGGCCGGCGGCAGAGGTTACTCCTACGAGCAGTACCTC. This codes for CASSLAGGRGYSYEQYL.

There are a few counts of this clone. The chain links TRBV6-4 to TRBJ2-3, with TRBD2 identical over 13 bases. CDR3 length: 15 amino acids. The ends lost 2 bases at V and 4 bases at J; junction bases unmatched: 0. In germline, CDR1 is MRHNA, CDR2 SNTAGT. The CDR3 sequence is CASSDTSGGADTQYF. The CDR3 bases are TGTGCCAGCAGTGACACTAGCGGGGGGGCAGATACGCAGTATTTT.

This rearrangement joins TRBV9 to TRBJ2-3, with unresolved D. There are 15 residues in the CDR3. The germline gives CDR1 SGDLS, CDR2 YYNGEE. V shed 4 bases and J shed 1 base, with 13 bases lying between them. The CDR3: CASSLGALGTDTQYF. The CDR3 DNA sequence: TGTGCCAGCAGCCTCGGAGCCTTGGGCACAGATACGCAGTATTTT.

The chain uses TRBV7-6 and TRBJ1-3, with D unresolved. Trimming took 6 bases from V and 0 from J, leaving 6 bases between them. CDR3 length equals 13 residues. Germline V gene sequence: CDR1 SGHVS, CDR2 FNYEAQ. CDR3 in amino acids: CASSTSSGNTIYF. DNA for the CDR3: TGTGCCAGCAGTACAAGCTCTGGAAACACCATATATTTT.